This passage covers 27 T cell receptor beta chains from one sample sequenced in a study of cytomegalovirus exposure and HLA in healthy donors. PCR amplification relied on 60 Vbeta primers (plus 13 Jbeta primers). Data came from immunoSEQ multiplex PCR; TCRdb stores just in-frame clones and leaves some out. Among 190,000 or so clones listed, roughly four fifths were seen once. The sample comprised PBMCs. The receptors were sampled from a man between 45 and 60 years old in good health and CMV-seronegative.

The CDR3 loop is CASSLQRGSFTDTQYF. CDR3 DNA sequence: TGCGCCAGCAGCCTCCAGCGGGGGTCGTTCACAGATACGCAGTATTTT. The chain combines TRBV4-3 with TRBJ2-3; 8 nucleotides agree with TRBD2. V shed 4 bases and J 2 bases; nucleotides not matched to a gene: 8. The length of the CDR3 is 16 residues. Germline V gene sequence: CDR1 LGHNA, CDR2 YSLEER.

The chain is built from TRBV5-1 and TRBJ2-7; D is perhaps TRBD1 (7 bases). The ends were cut back, 0 bases at V and 2 bases at J, with 15 bases in the middle. This CDR3 spans 16 amino acids. Germline CDR1 SGHRS, CDR2 YFSETQ. The chain's CDR3 is CASSLDSAGGPYEQYF. The CDR3 DNA reads as TGCGCCAGCAGCTTGGATTCGGCAGGGGGGCCCTACGAGCAGTACTTC. The variable domain in full, with the rest retrieved from reference TRBV5-1 and TRBJ2-7, is KAGVTQTPRYLIKTRGQQVTLSCSPISGHRSVSWYQQTPGQGLQFLFEYFSETQRNKGNFPGRFSGRQFSNSRSEMNVSTLELGDSALYLCASSLDSAGGPYEQYFGPGTRLTVT.

V and J are TRBV5-1 and TRBJ2-5; possible D gene TRBD1, 5 bases. The length of the CDR3 is 12 residues. Germline CDR1 and CDR2: SGHRS and YFSETQ. V was clipped by 1 base and J by 5 bases, with 6 bases between them. As DNA, the CDR3 is TGCGCCAGCAGCTTGAAGGGGGAGACCCAGTACTTC. It codes for CASSLKGETQYF.

The chain links TRBV2 to TRBJ2-7; tentatively, D is TRBD1 (5 bases). In germline, CDR1 is SNHLY, CDR2 FYNNEI. The ends were cut back, 6 bases at V and 6 bases at J, with 18 bases in the middle. CDR3 size: 14 residues. The CDR3 nucleotides are TGTGCCAGCAGGTACCGACAGACTTTAAGCGAGCAGTACTTC. This translates into CASRYRQTLSEQYF.

The V gene is TRBV18, the J gene TRBJ2-1; D possibly corresponds to TRBD1 (5 bases). The V end lost 3 bases, the J end lost 0 bases, and 15 bases lay between the germline ends. Germline loops: CDR1 KGHSH, CDR2 LQKENI. The CDR3 consists of 17 residues. In DNA form, the CDR3 reads TGTGCCAGCTCACCCTCTATGGGGCGCCTCTCCTACAATGAGCAGTTCTTC. This codes for CASSPSMGRLSYNEQFF.

This chain joins TRBV6-5 and TRBJ2-1; 7 nucleotides match TRBD1. Germline loops: CDR1 MNHEY, CDR2 SVGAGI. Trimming took 6 bases from V and 3 from J; bases not matched to a gene: 5. The CDR3 is 14 amino acids. The DNA of the CDR3 is TGTGCCAGCAGCAGGGACAGATACTACAATGAGCAGTTCTTC. Its translation: CASSRDRYYNEQFF.

V gene TRBV5-1 combines with J gene TRBJ2-3; weak D call: TRBD2 (6 bases). The CDR3 length is 15 residues. V was shortened by 4 bases and J by 0 bases, with 12 bases between the two germline ends. Germline CDR1 is SGHRS and CDR2 is YFSETQ. Here the CDR3 reads CASSGGIASTDTQYF. DNA of the CDR3: TGCGCCAGCAGCGGCGGGATAGCTAGCACAGATACGCAGTATTTT.

This clone was counted only a few times. The chain is built from TRBV18 and TRBJ2-5, with 10 bases fitting TRBD1. This CDR3 has 15 amino acids. The J segment lost 2 bases and the V segment lost 3 bases, leaving 3 bases of the junction unmatched. The V gene's germline CDR1 is KGHSH and CDR2 LQKENI. The CDR3 is CASSPDRGSQETQYF. CDR3 sequence (DNA): TGTGCCAGCTCACCGGACAGGGGGAGTCAAGAGACCCAGTACTTC.

In DNA, the CDR3 is TGTGCCTGGAGTGTAGGGAGAGATACGCAGTATTTT. Amino acid sequence: CAWSVGRDTQYF. V usage is TRBV30 and J usage is TRBJ2-3; D is possibly TRBD2 (5 bases). Trimming removed 0 bases at V and 5 bases at J, with 6 bases between. From germline, CDR1 is GTSNPN and CDR2 SVGIG (reference sequence). CDR3 size: 12 residues.

The chain employs TRBV15 and TRBJ2-5, with D unclear. The DNA end is a closer match to TRBJ2-7, so the J assignment may be wrong. This CDR3 region has 15 residues. Germline CDR1 LNHNV, CDR2 YYDKDF (reference sequence). CDR3 amino acids: CATSRDVQHSYEQYF. The DNA of the CDR3 is TGTGCCACCAGCAGAGATGTACAGCACTCCTACGAGCAGTACTTC.

As regards this clone: The missing conserved phenylalanine or tryptophan at the end of this CDR3 makes a read error likely. The chain recombines TRBV5-1 with TRBJ2-7; tentatively, D is TRBD1 (5 bases). Germline V gene sequence: CDR1 SGHRS, CDR2 YFSETQ. The ends were cut back, 3 bases at V and 0 bases at J, with 10 bases in the middle. The CDR3 extends over 14 amino acids. The DNA for the CDR3 is TGCGCCAGCAGCTCCAGGGTTCCCTCCTACGAGCAGTACTCC. This translates into CASSSRVPSYEQYS.

The J gene is TRBJ1-1, the V gene TRBV7-9, with 7 bases fitting TRBD1. CDR3 length equals 15 residues. Germline V gene sequence: CDR1 SEHNR, CDR2 FQNEAQ (reference sequence). V trimming: 5 bases; J trimming: 1 base; junction bases outside the gene matches: 7. Here the CDR3 reads CASSPRTGPNTEAFF. CDR3 nucleotides: TGTGCCAGCAGCCCCAGGACAGGCCCGAACACTGAAGCTTTCTTT. The whole variable domain, remainder taken from reference TRBV7-9 and TRBJ1-1, is DTGVSQNPRHKITKRGQNVTFRCDPISEHNRLYWYRQTLGQGPEFLTYFQNEAQLEKSRLLSDRFSAERPKGSFSTLEIQRTEQGDSAMYLCASSPRTGPNTEAFFGQGTRLTVV.

The J gene is TRBJ2-1, the V gene TRBV14; 12 bases are a match to TRBD1. The CDR3 spans 15 residues. Trimming at V came to 7 bases and at J to 7 bases, leaving 8 bases not matched to a gene. Germline V gives CDR1 SGHDN, CDR2 FVKESK. CDR3 sequence (DNA): TGTGCCAGCACCAGGGACAGGGGGCAATGGAATGAGCAGTTCTTC. Amino acid sequence: CASTRDRGQWNEQFF.

The chain uses TRBV30 and TRBJ2-7; 9 bases are shared with TRBD1. The V and J ends lost 4 bases and 7 bases, in that order; junction bases with no gene match: 14. This CDR3 has 15 residues. From germline, CDR1 is GTSNPN and CDR2 SVGIG (reference sequence). CDR3 DNA sequence: TGTGCCTGGACCCGCCGGGACAGGGCTCGGTTGGAGCAGTACTTC. Protein sequence: CAWTRRDRARLEQYF.

The chain uses TRBV27 and TRBJ1-1, with no clear D. Germline V lookup: CDR1 MNHEY, CDR2 SMNVEV (reference sequence). The V and J ends lost 3 bases and 0 bases respectively, with 11 bases between them. This CDR3 is 15 amino acids long. Written as DNA, the CDR3 is TGTGCCAGCAGTTTTAGAAACGGGATGAACACTGAAGCTTTCTTT. Translated: CASSFRNGMNTEAFF.

This clone was counted a single time. This chain's CDR3 is CSVVGVSSGYTF. CDR3 DNA: TGCAGCGTTGTAGGGGTTTCTAGTGGCTACACCTTC. This rearrangement joins TRBV29-1 to TRBJ1-2; a weak D match, TRBD1 (5 bases). V lost 4 bases to trimming and J lost 7 bases, with 13 bases between them. The CDR3 length is 12 residues. The germline gives CDR1 SQVTM, CDR2 ANQGSEA.

A few counts support this clone. The genes are TRBV10-1 and TRBJ2-5; tentative D call: TRBD2 (5 bases). CDR3 size: 15 residues. The germline gives CDR1 WNHNN, CDR2 SYGVQD (reference sequence). V dropped 7 bases and J dropped 6 bases, with 21 bases sitting between them. Here the CDR3 reads CASTIEWRMEKTQYF. CDR3 bases: TGCGCCAGCACCATAGAATGGAGGATGGAAAAGACCCAGTACTTC.

A single count supports this clone. V gene TRBV7-3 combines with J gene TRBJ2-5; D possibly corresponds to TRBD1 (5 bases). Trimming took 5 bases from V and 4 from J, leaving 11 bases between them. Germline CDR1 and CDR2: SGHTA and FQGTGA. The CDR3 sequence is 13 residues long. This chain's CDR3 is CASSPRVGETQYF. In DNA, the CDR3 is TGTGCCAGCAGCCCCAGGGTGGGAGAGACCCAGTACTTC.

This rearrangement joins TRBV7-9 to TRBJ1-6, with D possibly matching TRBD1 (5 bases). This CDR3 comprises 14 residues. The V end lost 8 bases, the J end lost 7 bases, and 15 bases lay between the germline ends. Germline V gene sequence: CDR1 SEHNR, CDR2 FQNEAQ (reference sequence). The CDR3 coding sequence is TGTGCCAGCTCTCCGACAGTAGAAAATTCACCCCTCCACTTT. This codes for CASSPTVENSPLHF. Full variable domain (missing parts from reference TRBV7-9 and TRBJ1-6): DTGVSQNPRHKITKRGQNVTFRCDPISEHNRLYWYRQTLGQGPEFLTYFQNEAQLEKSRLLSDRFSAERPKGSFSTLEIQRTEQGDSAMYLCASSPTVENSPLHFGNGTRLTVT.

The V gene is TRBV5-8, the J gene TRBJ2-1; the match to TRBD2 covers 12 bases. In germline, CDR1 is SGHTS, CDR2 YDEGEE. Trimming removed 5 bases from V and 5 bases from J; junction bases left unmatched: 2. CDR3 length: 14 amino acids. CDR3 protein: CASSGLAGHNEQFF. DNA of the CDR3: TGTGCCAGCAGTGGACTAGCGGGGCACAATGAGCAGTTCTTC. Combining the CDR3 with reference TRBV5-8 and TRBJ2-1 gives the whole variable domain EAGVTQSPTHLIKTRGQQATLRCSPISGHTSVYWYQQALGLGLQFLLWYDEGEERNRGNFPPRFSGRQFPNYSSELNVNALELEDSALYLCASSGLAGHNEQFFGPGTRLTVL.

CDR3 nucleotide sequence: TGTGCCAGCAGACCCAGGGGAAACTATGGCTACACCTTC. This translates into CASRPRGNYGYTF. This rearrangement joins TRBV6-5 to TRBJ1-2, with a weak D call TRBD1 (6 bases). Trimming removed 6 bases at V and 2 bases at J, with 10 bases between. CDR1 is MNHEY, CDR2 SVGAGI, per germline. This CDR3 is built from 13 residues.

A remark on this clone: At one boundary the junction diverges from the germline segment, which might be a read error. Other DNA sequences of this sample code for an identical CDR3. CDR3 DNA sequence: TGCGCCAGCAGCCTACGGACAGGGCGGCATCAACCCCAGCATTTT. This sequence encodes CASSLRTGRHQPQHF. The rearrangement links TRBV5-1 to TRBJ1-5; the match to TRBD1 covers 8 bases. The CDR3 is 15 residues long. The germline gives CDR1 SGHRS, CDR2 YFSETQ.

The chain is built from TRBV5-1 and TRBJ1-5; TRBD1 matches at 8 bases. CDR1 and CDR2 from the germline V gene are SGHRS and YFSETQ. The CDR3 is 16 amino acids. V was pared by 2 bases and J by 2 bases, with 6 bases of the junction left unmatched. Here the CDR3 DNA reads TGCGCCAGCAGCTTCGGGACAGGTACGGGCAATCAGCCCCAGCATTTT. Translated, it gives CASSFGTGTGNQPQHF.

This rearrangement joins TRBV6-1 to TRBJ1-2, with TRBD1 matching 7 bases. This CDR3 is built from 15 residues. Trimming cost V 7 bases and J 2 bases; bases outside gene matches: 10. Germline V gene sequence: CDR1 MNHNS, CDR2 SASEGT. In DNA, the CDR3 is TGTGCCAGCACCCCGACAGGGATCCTCAACTATGGCTACACCTTC. The encoded protein is CASTPTGILNYGYTF.

This chain links TRBV7-2 with TRBJ2-3, with 13 bases identical to TRBD2. V gave up 5 bases and J gave up 2 bases; unmatched junction bases: 4. The CDR3 extends over 16 amino acids. CDR1 and CDR2 (germline): SGHTA, FQGNSA. Written as DNA, the CDR3 is TGTGCCAGCAGCCTGACTAGCGGGGGGATCACAGATACGCAGTATTTT. It codes for CASSLTSGGITDTQYF.

The J gene is TRBJ2-7, the V gene TRBV19; 10 bases fit TRBD2. Germline loops: CDR1 LNHDA, CDR2 SQIVND (reference sequence). The V and J ends lost 5 bases and 6 bases, in that order; junction bases with no gene match: 19. The CDR3 length is 18 residues. Written as DNA, the CDR3 is TGTGCCAGTAGTCTAACTAGCGGGGAGACTCGGCGATGGGGCGAGCAGTACTTC. Translation gives CASSLTSGETRRWGEQYF.

V gene TRBV7-2 combines with J gene TRBJ2-3; no clear D gene. CDR3 size: 15 residues. Trimming pared 0 bases from V and 2 bases from J, leaving 9 bases between. CDR1 is SGHTA, CDR2 FQGNSA, per germline. DNA of the CDR3: TGTGCCAGCAGCTTAGCTCGGTTTTCCACAGATACGCAGTATTTT. Translated: CASSLARFSTDTQYF.